This TCR beta chain was obtained from a study of blood T cells in healthy people across ages. Using a J-beta primer mix together with a sample-barcoded 5' primer, a second PCR was run for roughly 6 to 12 cycles. One entry per CDR3 protein, called by TCRdb with MiXCR from the 5' RACE reads. The data contain around 990,000 distinct CDR3 sequences, around two fifths of them singletons. This clonotype was detected a few times. CDR1 is LGHNA and CDR2 is YSLEER in the germline V gene. The CDR3 has 14 amino acids. Trimming removed 1 base from V and 2 bases from J, with 7 bases in between. The origin of this receptor is a man between 18 and 29 years old in good health. Sequences were obtained from blood. This chain joins TRBV4-3 and TRBJ2-3; tentatively, D is TRBD1 or TRBD2 (5 bases each). CDR3 region: CASSQGGPTDTQYF. The DNA for the CDR3 is TGCGCCAGCAGCCAAGGGGGACCCACAGATACGCAGTATTTT.